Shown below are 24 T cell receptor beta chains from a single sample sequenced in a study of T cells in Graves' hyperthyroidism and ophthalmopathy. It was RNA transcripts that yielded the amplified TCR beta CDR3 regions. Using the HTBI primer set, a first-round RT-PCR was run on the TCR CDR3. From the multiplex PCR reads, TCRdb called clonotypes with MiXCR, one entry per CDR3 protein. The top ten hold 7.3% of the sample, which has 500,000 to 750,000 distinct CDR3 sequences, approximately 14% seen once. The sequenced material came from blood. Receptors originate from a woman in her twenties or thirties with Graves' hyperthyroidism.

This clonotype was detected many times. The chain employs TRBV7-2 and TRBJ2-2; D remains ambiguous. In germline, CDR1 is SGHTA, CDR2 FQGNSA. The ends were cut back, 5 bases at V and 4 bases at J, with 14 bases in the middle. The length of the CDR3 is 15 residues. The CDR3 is CASSPPAVRTGELFF. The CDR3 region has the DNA TGTGCCAGCAGCCCACCCGCTGTCCGCACCGGGGAGCTGTTTTTT.

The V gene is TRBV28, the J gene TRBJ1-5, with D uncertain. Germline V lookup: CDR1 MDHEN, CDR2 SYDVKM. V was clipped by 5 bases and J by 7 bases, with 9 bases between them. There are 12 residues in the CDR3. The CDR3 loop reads CASSPRFQPQHF. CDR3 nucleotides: TGTGCCAGCAGTCCCCGGTTCCAGCCCCAGCATTTT.

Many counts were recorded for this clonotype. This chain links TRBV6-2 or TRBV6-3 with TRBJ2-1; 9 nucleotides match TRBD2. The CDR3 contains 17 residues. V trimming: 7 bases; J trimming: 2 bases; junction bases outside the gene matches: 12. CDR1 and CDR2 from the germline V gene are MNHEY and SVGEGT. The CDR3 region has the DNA TGTGCCAGCAAAGGTTGGCGGGAGGGCCTTGCCTACAATGAGCAGTTCTTC. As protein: CASKGWREGLAYNEQFF.

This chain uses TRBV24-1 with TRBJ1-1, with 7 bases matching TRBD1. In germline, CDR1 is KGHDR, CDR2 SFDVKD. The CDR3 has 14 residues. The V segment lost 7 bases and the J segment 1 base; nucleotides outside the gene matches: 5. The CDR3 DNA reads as TGTGCCACCAGATCCGGGACAGAGAACACTGAAGCTTTCTTT. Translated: CATRSGTENTEAFF.

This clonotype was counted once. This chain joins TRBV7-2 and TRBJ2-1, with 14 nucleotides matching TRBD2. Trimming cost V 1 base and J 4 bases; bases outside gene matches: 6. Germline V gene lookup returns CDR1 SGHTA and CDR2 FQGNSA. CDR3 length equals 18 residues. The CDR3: CASSLVGGTSGGYNEQFF. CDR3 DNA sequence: TGTGCCAGCAGCTTAGTAGGAGGGACTAGCGGGGGATACAATGAGCAGTTCTTC.

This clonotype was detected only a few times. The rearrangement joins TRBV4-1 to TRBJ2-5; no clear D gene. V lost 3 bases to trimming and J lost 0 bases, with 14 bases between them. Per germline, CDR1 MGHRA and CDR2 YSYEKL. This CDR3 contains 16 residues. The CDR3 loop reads CASSQSLRPYQETQYF. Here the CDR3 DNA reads TGCGCCAGCAGCCAGTCCCTCCGTCCTTACCAAGAGACCCAGTACTTC.

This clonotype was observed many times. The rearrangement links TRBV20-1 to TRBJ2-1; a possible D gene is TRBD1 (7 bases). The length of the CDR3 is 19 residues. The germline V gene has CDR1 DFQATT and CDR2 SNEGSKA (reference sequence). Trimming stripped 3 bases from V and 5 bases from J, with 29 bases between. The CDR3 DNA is TGCAGTGCTAGTCCTCCCGAACTTCTACAGGGGAGGTTCAACAATGAGCAGTTCTTC. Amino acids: CSASPPELLQGRFNNEQFF.

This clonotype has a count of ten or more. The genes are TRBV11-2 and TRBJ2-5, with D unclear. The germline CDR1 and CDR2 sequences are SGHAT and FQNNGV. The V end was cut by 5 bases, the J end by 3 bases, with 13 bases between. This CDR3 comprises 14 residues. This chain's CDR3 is CASSKSFPKETQYF. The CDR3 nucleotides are TGTGCCAGCAGCAAGTCATTCCCCAAAGAGACCCAGTACTTC.

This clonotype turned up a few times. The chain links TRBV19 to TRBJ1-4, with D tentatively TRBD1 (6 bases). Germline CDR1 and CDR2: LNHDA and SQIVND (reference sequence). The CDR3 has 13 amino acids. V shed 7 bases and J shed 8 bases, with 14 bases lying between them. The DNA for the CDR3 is TGTGCCAGTAACAATGGGAGGGGGGAAAAACTGTTTTTT. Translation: CASNNGRGEKLFF.

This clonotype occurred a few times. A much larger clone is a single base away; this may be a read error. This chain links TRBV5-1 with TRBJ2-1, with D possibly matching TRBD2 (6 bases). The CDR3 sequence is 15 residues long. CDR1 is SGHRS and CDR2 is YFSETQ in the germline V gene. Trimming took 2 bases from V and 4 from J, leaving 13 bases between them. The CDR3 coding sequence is TGCGCCAGCAGCTTCCGGGACGGGGGATACAATGAGCAGTTCTTC. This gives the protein CASSFRDGGYNEQFF. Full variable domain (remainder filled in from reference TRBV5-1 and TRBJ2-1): KAGVTQTPRYLIKTRGQQVTLSCSPISGHRSVSWYQQTPGQGLQFLFEYFSETQRNKGNFPGRFSGRQFSNSRSEMNVSTLELGDSALYLCASSFRDGGYNEQFFGPGTRLTVL.

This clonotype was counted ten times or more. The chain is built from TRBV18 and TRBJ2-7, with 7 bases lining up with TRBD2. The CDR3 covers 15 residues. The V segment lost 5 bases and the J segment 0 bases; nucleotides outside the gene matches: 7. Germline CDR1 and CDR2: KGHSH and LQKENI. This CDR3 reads CASSFTSASSYEQYF. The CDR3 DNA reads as TGTGCCAGCTCATTTACTAGCGCCAGCTCCTACGAGCAGTACTTC.

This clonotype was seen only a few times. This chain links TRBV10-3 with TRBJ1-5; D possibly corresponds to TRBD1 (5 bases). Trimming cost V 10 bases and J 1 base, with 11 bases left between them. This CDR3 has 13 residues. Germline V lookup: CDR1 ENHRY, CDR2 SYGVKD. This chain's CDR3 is CATSRDSNQPQHF. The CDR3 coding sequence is TGTGCCACCAGCCGGGACAGCAATCAGCCCCAGCATTTT.

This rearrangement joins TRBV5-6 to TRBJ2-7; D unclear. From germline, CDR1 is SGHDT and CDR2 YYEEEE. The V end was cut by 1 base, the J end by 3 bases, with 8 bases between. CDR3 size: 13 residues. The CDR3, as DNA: TGTGCCAGCAGCTTGTACCCGGACTACGAGCAGTACTTC. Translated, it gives CASSLYPDYEQYF.

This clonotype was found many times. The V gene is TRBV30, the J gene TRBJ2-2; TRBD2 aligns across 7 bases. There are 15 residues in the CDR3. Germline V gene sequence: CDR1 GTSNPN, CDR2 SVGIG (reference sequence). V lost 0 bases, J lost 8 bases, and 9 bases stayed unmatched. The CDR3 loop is CAWSVRLAVSGELFF. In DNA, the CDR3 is TGTGCCTGGAGTGTACGCCTAGCGGTCTCAGGGGAGCTGTTTTTT.

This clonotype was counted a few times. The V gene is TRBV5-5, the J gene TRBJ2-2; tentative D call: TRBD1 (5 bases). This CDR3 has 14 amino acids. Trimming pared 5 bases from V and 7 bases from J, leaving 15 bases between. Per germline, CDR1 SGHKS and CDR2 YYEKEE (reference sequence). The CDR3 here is CASSELREGGELFF. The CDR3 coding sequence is TGTGCCAGCAGTGAACTCAGGGAAGGCGGGGAGCTGTTTTTT.

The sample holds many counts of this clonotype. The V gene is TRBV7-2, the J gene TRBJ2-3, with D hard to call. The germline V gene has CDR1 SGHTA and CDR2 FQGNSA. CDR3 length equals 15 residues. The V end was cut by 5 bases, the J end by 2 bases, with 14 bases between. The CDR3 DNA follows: TGTGCCAGCAGCAAATTGGGGATCGCCACAGATACGCAGTATTTT. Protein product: CASSKLGIATDTQYF.

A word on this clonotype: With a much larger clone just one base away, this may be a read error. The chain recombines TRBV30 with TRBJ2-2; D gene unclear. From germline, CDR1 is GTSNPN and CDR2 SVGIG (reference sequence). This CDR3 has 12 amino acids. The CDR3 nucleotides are TGTGCCCGGAGAGGGAACACCGGGGAGCTGTTTTTT. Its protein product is CARRGNTGELFF. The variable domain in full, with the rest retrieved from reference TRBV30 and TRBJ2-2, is SQTIHQWPATLVQPVGSPLSLECTVEGTSNPNLYWYRQAAGRGLQLLFYSVGIGQISSEVPQNLSASRPQDRQFILSSKKLLLSDSGFYLCARRGNTGELFFGEGSRLTVL.

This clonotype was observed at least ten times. In DNA form, the CDR3 reads TGTGCCAGCAGCAACCGGACGTACTCCTACGAGCAGTACTTC. Translated, it gives CASSNRTYSYEQYF. The chain combines TRBV28 with TRBJ2-7; D gene ambiguous. Trimming took 6 bases from V and 0 from J, leaving 12 bases between them. Germline V CDR1 and CDR2: MDHEN, SYDVKM. The CDR3 is 14 residues long.

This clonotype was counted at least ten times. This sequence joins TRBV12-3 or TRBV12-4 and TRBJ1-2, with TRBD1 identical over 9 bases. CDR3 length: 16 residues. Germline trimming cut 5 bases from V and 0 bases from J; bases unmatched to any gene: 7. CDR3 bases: TGTGCCAGCAGTCACGACAGGGGGGTTTCTAACTATGGCTACACCTTC. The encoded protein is CASSHDRGVSNYGYTF.

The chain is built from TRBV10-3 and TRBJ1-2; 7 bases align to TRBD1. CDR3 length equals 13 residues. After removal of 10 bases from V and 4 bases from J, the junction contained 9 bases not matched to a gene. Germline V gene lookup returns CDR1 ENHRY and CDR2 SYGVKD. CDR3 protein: CATKGTEFYGYTF. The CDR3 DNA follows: TGTGCCACTAAGGGGACAGAGTTCTATGGCTACACCTTC.

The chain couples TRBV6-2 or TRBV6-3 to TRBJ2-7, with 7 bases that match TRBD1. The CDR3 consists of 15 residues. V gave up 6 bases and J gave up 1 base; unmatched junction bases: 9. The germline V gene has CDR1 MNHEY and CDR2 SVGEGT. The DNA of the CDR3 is TGTGCCAGCAGCTACAGGGGTCTTGGATCCTACGAGCAGTACTTC. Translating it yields CASSYRGLGSYEQYF.

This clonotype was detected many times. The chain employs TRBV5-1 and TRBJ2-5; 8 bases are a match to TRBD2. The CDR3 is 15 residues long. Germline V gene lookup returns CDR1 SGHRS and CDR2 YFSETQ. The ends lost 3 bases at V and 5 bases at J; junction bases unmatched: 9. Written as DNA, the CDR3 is TGCGCCAGCAGCTCGACCGGGGGGGCGGTGGAGACCCAGTACTTC. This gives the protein CASSSTGGAVETQYF.

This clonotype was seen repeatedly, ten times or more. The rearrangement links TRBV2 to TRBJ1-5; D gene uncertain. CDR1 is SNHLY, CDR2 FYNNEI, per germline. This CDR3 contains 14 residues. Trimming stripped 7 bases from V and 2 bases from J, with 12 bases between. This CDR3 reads CASTVTVGNQPQHF. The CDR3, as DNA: TGTGCCAGCACGGTCACGGTCGGCAATCAGCCCCAGCATTTT.

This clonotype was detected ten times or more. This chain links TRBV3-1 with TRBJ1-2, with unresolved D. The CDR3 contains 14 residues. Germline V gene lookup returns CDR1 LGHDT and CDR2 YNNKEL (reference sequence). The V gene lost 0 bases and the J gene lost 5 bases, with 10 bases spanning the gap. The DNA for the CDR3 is TGTGCCAGCAGCCAAGAAGCAGGAGATTATGGCTACACCTTC. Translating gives CASSQEAGDYGYTF.